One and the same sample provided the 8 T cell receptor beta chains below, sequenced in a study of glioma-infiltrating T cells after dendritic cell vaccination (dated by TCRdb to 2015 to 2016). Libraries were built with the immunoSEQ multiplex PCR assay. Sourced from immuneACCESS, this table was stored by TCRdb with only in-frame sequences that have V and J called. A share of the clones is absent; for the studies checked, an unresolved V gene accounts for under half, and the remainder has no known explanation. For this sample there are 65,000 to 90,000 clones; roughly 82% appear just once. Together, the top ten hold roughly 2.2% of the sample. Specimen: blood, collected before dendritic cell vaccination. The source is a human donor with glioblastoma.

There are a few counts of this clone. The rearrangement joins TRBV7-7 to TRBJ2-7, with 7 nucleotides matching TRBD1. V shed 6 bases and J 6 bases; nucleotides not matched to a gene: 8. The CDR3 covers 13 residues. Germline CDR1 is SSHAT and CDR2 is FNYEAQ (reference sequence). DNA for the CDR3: TGTGCCAGCAGTTTCGACAGGGCCGGCGAGCAGTACTTC. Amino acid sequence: CASSFDRAGEQYF.

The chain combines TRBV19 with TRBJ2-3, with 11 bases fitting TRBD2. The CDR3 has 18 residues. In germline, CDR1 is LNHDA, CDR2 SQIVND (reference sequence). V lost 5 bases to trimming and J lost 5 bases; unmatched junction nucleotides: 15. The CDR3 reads CASSAPTLLAGVGDTQYF. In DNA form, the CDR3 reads TGTGCCAGTAGTGCCCCTACACTACTAGCGGGAGTAGGAGATACGCAGTATTTT.

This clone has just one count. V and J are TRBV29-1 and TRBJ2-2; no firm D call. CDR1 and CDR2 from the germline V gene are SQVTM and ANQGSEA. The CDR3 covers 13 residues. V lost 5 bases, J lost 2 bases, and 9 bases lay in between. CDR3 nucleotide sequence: TGCAGCGTTCCCTCAGGAAACACCGGGGAGCTGTTTTTT. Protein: CSVPSGNTGELFF.

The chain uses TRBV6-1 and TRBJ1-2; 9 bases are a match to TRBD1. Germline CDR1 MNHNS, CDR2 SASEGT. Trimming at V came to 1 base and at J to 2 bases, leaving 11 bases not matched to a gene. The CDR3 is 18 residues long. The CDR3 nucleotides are TGTGCCAGCAGTGAAGGGGGATACAGGGGGCGTGGGAACTATGGCTACACCTTC. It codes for CASSEGGYRGRGNYGYTF.

The CDR3 region has the DNA TGTGCCAGCAGTTACGGACAGGGGGTTCGGAACACTGAAGCTTTCTTT. This gives the protein CASSYGQGVRNTEAFF. This chain joins TRBV6-5 and TRBJ1-1; 10 nucleotides agree with TRBD1. This CDR3 is 16 amino acids long. Trimming took 2 bases from V and 1 from J; bases not matched to a gene: 4. CDR1 MNHEY and CDR2 SVGAGI come from the germline V gene.

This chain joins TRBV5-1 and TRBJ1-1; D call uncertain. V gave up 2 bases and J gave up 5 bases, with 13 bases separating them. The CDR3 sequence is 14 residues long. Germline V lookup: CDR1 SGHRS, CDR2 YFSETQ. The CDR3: CASSFLRRNTEAFF. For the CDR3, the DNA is TGCGCCAGCAGCTTTTTGAGGAGAAATACTGAAGCTTTCTTT. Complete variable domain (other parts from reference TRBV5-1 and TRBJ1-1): KAGVTQTPRYLIKTRGQQVTLSCSPISGHRSVSWYQQTPGQGLQFLFEYFSETQRNKGNFPGRFSGRQFSNSRSEMNVSTLELGDSALYLCASSFLRRNTEAFFGQGTRLTVV.

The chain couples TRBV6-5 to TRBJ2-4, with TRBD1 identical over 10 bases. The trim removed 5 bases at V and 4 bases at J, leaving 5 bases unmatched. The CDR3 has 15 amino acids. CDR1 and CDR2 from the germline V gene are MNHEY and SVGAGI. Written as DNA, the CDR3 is TGTGCCAGCAGTGACTGGACAGGGGGTAAAAACATTCAGTACTTC. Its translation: CASSDWTGGKNIQYF.

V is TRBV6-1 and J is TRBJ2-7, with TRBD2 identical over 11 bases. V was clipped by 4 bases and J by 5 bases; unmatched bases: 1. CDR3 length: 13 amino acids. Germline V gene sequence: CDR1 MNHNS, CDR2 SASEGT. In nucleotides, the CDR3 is TGTGCCAGCAGTGTACTAGCGGGAGACGAGCAGTACGTC. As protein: CASSVLAGDEQYV.